This record looks at one T cell receptor (beta chain) sequence and its context. Its antigen is still unknown. Sequencing was performed with immunoSEQ multiplex PCR; in TCRdb, only in-frame clones are kept and a portion is missing. The top ten clones hold around 4% of a sample with around 94,000 clones, roughly nine tenths of them seen once. The data belong to a study of T cell responses to AZD1222 COVID-19 vaccine. On the study more broadly: The analysis combined second doses at about 4 or about 12 weeks.

General study points: Repertoires were obtained only post-peak T cell response. The sample set comprised mostly white British donors with more females, and clonal diversity was possibly underestimated. Reportedly, nearly half of unique spike TCRs recognized epitopes outside B.1.351/B.1.1.7 mutations.

The germline CDR1 and CDR2 sequences are LNHDA and SQIVND (reference sequence). Trimming took off 6 bases at V and 6 bases at J, with 12 bases between the two ends. The CDR3 length is 13 residues. This sequence originates from an adult in good health. This chain links TRBV19 with TRBJ1-5, with D possibly being TRBD1 (5 bases). This specimen consisted of peripheral blood, obtained on day 0 of AZD1222 vaccination. DNA of the CDR3: TGTGCCAGTAGAGGGACTCTGATTCAGCCCCAGCATTTT. This encodes CASRGTLIQPQHF.